This is a list of T cell receptor beta chains from one sample in a study of T cell repertoires in cytomegalovirus infection. Their antigen targets remain unknown. Each CDR3 protein is one row after TCRdb ran MiXCR on the reads. Among roughly 78,000 distinct CDR3 sequences listed, approximately 40% were seen once. The source was CD8+ T cells from cultured PBMCs, collected from culture after CMV antigen stimulation. Every receptor here comes from a human donor in good health (CMV status not recorded). Some clones in this sample may be carry-over from other donors' samples. The CDR3 runs from the conserved cysteine through the conserved F or W. The order of the fields is J gene, V gene, clone size, D gene, CDR3 protein, CDR3 DNA. The D gene is left open where the match is weak. Only some rows state a clone size, as once, few, many or a class for expanded clones.

>TRBJ1-1|TRBV4-1|-|TRBD1
CASSHPDRGRVEAFF
TGTGCCAGCAGCCACCCCGACAGGGGCCGGGTCGAAGCTTTCTTT
>TRBJ1-1|TRBV7-8|few|-
CASSLEVAITEAFF
TGTGCCAGCAGCTTAGAAGTGGCAATCACTGAAGCTTTCTTT
>TRBJ2-1|TRBV24-1|-|TRBD1
CATSDTTGGNEQFF
TGTGCCACCAGTGATACCACAGGGGGGAATGAGCAGTTCTTC
>TRBJ2-1|TRBV11-1|-|-
CASSLAGLPYNEQFF
TGTGCCAGCAGCTTAGCGGGGTTACCCTACAATGAGCAGTTCTTC
>TRBJ1-1|TRBV2|-|TRBD1
CASSGARGDTEAFF
TGTGCCAGCAGTGGCGCCAGGGGGGACACTGAAGCTTTCTTT
>TRBJ1-1|TRBV6-6|-|-
CASSRTEENTEAFF
TGTGCCAGCAGTCGGACAGAGGAGAACACTGAAGCTTTCTTT
>TRBJ2-7|TRBV7-2|few|TRBD2
CASSLGGGANHEQYF
TGTGCCAGCAGCTTAGGCGGGGGGGCCAACCACGAGCAGTACTTC
>TRBJ1-4|TRBV7-9|few|-
CASSLGGPDEKLFF
TGTGCCAGCAGCTTAGGGGGCCCGGACGAAAAACTGTTTTTT
>TRBJ2-2|TRBV11-2|-|-
CASSLDGGQPIMNTGELFF
TGTGCCAGCAGCTTAGATGGTGGACAACCCATTATGAACACCGGGGAGCTGTTTTTT
>TRBJ2-1|TRBV12-3/TRBV12-4|few|-
CASSPGAGGSYNEQFF
TGTGCCAGCAGTCCTGGAGCTGGGGGGTCCTACAATGAGCAGTTCTTC
>TRBJ2-7|TRBV6-6|-|-
CASTLTGYEQYF
TGTGCCAGCACCCTTACAGGTTACGAGCAGTACTTC
>TRBJ2-1|TRBV7-6|-|-
CASSLGLGRGDKQFF
TGTGCCAGCAGCTTAGGATTAGGCAGAGGTGATAAGCAGTTCTTC
>TRBJ2-1|TRBV7-4|-|-
CASAVYNEQFF
TGTGCCAGCGCAGTTTACAATGAGCAGTTCTTC
>TRBJ2-2|TRBV6-1|many|TRBD1
CASREWTGDNGELFF
TGTGCCAGCAGGGAATGGACAGGCGATAACGGGGAGCTGTTTTTT
>TRBJ2-7|TRBV7-6|many|TRBD2
CASSFGLDSPEQYF
TGTGCCAGCAGCTTTGGACTAGATTCCCCCGAGCAGTACTTC
>TRBJ2-1|TRBV6-5|-|TRBD1
CASSYSGTGDFNEQFF
TGTGCCAGCAGTTACTCGGGGACAGGGGATTTTAATGAGCAGTTCTTC
>TRBJ2-5|TRBV7-2|few|-
CASSFGTSTGETQYF
TGTGCCAGCAGCTTCGGGACATCTACGGGAGAGACCCAGTACTTC
>TRBJ1-6|TRBV7-6|-|-
CASRPDSSYNSPLHF
TGTGCCAGCAGACCTGACAGCTCCTATAATTCACCCCTCCACTTT
>TRBJ2-5|TRBV24-1|many|-
CATSSSPSETQYF
TGTGCCACCTCGTCTAGTCCGTCAGAGACCCAGTACTTC
>TRBJ2-7|TRBV6-6|-|TRBD1
CASSPDRGLYF
TGTGCCAGCAGTCCGGACAGGGGATTATACTTC